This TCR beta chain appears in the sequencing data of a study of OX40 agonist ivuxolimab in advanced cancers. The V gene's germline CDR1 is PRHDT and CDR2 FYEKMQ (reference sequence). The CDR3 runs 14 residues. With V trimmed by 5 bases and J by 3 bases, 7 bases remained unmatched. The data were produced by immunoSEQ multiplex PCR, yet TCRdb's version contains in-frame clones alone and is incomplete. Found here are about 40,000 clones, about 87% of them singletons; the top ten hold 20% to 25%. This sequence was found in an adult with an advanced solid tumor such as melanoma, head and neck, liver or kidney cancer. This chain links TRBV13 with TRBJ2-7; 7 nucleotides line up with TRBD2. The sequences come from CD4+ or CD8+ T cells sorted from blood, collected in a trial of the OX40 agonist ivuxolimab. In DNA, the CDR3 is TGTGCCAGCAGCCCCAGCGGGATGGTCTACGAGCAGTACTTC. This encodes CASSPSGMVYEQYF.